The next 21 T cell receptor beta chains were all read from a single sample in a study of blood T cell repertoires in COVID-19. Assay used: immunoSEQ multiplex PCR; TCRdb lists only in-frame clones, some missing. Among 200,000 to 250,000 clones listed, about 88% were seen once. The sample was PBMCs or T cells enriched from blood (not recorded which). The receptors come from a woman between 25 and 40 years old who had recovered from COVID-19.

The J gene is TRBJ2-7, the V gene TRBV5-1; TRBD2 agrees at 13 bases. The V segment lost 4 bases and the J segment 5 bases; nucleotides outside the gene matches: 12. CDR1 and CDR2 from the germline V gene are SGHRS and YFSETQ. This CDR3 has 17 amino acids. CDR3 in DNA: TGCGCCAGCAGCATCCCTTGGACTAGCGGGGGTTCCGACGAGCAGTACTTC. Its translation is CASSIPWTSGGSDEQYF. Based on the CDR3 plus reference TRBV5-1 and TRBJ2-7, the full variable domain is KAGVTQTPRYLIKTRGQQVTLSCSPISGHRSVSWYQQTPGQGLQFLFEYFSETQRNKGNFPGRFSGRQFSNSRSEMNVSTLELGDSALYLCASSIPWTSGGSDEQYFGPGTRLTVT.

The chain has TRBV4-3 and TRBJ2-2; D remains unclear. Germline V lookup: CDR1 LGHNA, CDR2 YSLEER. The CDR3 extends over 15 amino acids. V was shortened by 1 base and J by 1 base, with 7 bases between the two germline ends. In DNA form, the CDR3 reads TGCGCCAGCAGCCAAGGAACGGGGAACACCGGGGAGCTGTTTTTT. As protein: CASSQGTGNTGELFF.

The chain joins TRBV4-1 to TRBJ1-5, with a possible D match to TRBD1 (6 bases). The germline V and J ends were trimmed by 0 bases and 6 bases, with 18 bases remaining between them. Germline V gene data show CDR1 as MGHRA and CDR2 as YSYEKL. CDR3 length: 17 residues. The DNA of the CDR3 is TGCGCCAGCAGCCAAGATATACCGGGGGGCGGTTTTCAGCCCCAGCATTTT. Translating gives CASSQDIPGGGFQPQHF.

This clone showed up just once. This chain links TRBV9 with TRBJ2-1; 10 bases agree with TRBD2. This CDR3 has 14 residues. Germline V gene lookup returns CDR1 SGDLS and CDR2 YYNGEE. V was pared by 4 bases and J by 7 bases, with 5 bases of the junction left unmatched. The chain's CDR3 is CASSPGSGGNEQFF. In nucleotides, the CDR3 is TGTGCCAGCAGCCCCGGTAGCGGGGGGAATGAGCAGTTCTTC.

The chain couples TRBV5-1 to TRBJ1-3; 9 nucleotides line up with TRBD1. The V and J ends lost 4 bases and 3 bases, in that order; junction bases with no gene match: 8. The germline CDR1 and CDR2 sequences are SGHRS and YFSETQ. This CDR3 is built from 16 residues. This CDR3 reads CASSPGTGSFGNTIYF. The CDR3 nucleotides read TGCGCCAGCAGCCCCGGGACAGGGAGCTTTGGAAACACCATATATTTT.

This clone was counted between two and nine times. The rearrangement uses TRBV27 and TRBJ2-1, with 7 bases that match TRBD1. With V trimmed by 5 bases and J by 7 bases, 8 bases remained unmatched. Germline V gene data show CDR1 as MNHEY and CDR2 as SMNVEV (reference sequence). The CDR3 loop spans 14 amino acids. The CDR3 sequence: CASSPSTGSNEQFF. For the CDR3, the DNA is TGTGCCAGCAGTCCCTCGACAGGGTCAAATGAGCAGTTCTTC.

The V gene is TRBV9, the J gene TRBJ2-2; the D is unclear. The CDR3 sequence is 13 residues long. Germline-derived CDR1 and CDR2 are SGDLS and YYNGEE. V gave up 4 bases and J gave up 7 bases, with 11 bases separating them. CDR3 sequence reads: CASSPRMDGELFF. CDR3 bases: TGTGCCAGCAGCCCCAGGATGGACGGGGAGCTGTTTTTT.

The chain recombines TRBV5-4 with TRBJ2-2, with a tentative D call TRBD1 (6 bases). V was cut by 0 bases and J by 1 base, with 7 bases left in between. Germline lookup yields CDR1 SGHNT and CDR2 YYREEE (reference sequence). CDR3 length: 15 amino acids. CDR3 nucleotide sequence: TGTGCCAGCAGCTTGGACAGGGAGAACACCGGGGAGCTGTTTTTT. This sequence encodes CASSLDRENTGELFF.

This chain uses TRBV4-1 with TRBJ1-1; 8 positions match TRBD1. Germline values: CDR1 MGHRA, CDR2 YSYEKL. Germline trimming cut 4 bases from V and 2 bases from J; bases unmatched to any gene: 6. The CDR3 runs 15 residues. The CDR3 region is CASSPRQGPNTEAFF. CDR3 nucleotides: TGCGCCAGCAGCCCCCGACAGGGGCCAAACACTGAAGCTTTCTTT.

This clone was detected only once. V gene TRBV6-2 or TRBV6-3 combines with J gene TRBJ1-2; tentatively, D is TRBD1 (6 bases). Germline values: CDR1 MNHEY, CDR2 SVGEGT. V shed 3 bases and J shed 5 bases, with 13 bases lying between them. The CDR3 has 14 residues. The CDR3: CASSYSGVRYGYTF. CDR3 DNA sequence: TGTGCCAGCAGTTATTCAGGGGTTCGTTATGGCTACACCTTC.

The chain uses TRBV9 and TRBJ1-4, with D perhaps matching TRBD1 (6 bases). The CDR3 consists of 15 residues. The germline V and J ends were trimmed by 5 bases and 0 bases, with 11 bases remaining between them. Per germline, CDR1 SGDLS and CDR2 YYNGEE. CDR3 DNA sequence: TGTGCCAGCAGTGCTCAGGGGCCAACTAATGAAAAACTGTTTTTT. Residues: CASSAQGPTNEKLFF. The full variable domain, completed using reference TRBV9 and TRBJ1-4, is DSGVTQTPKHLITATGQRVTLRCSPRSGDLSVYWYQQSLDQGLQFLIQYYNGEERAKGNILERFSAQQFPDLHSELNLSSLELGDSALYFCASSAQGPTNEKLFFGSGTQLSVL.

The chain links TRBV3-1 (or the pseudogene TRBV3-2) to TRBJ1-1; D not resolved. Looked up from germline, CDR1 is LGHDT and CDR2 is YNNKEL (reference sequence). The V end lost 2 bases, the J end lost 7 bases, and 11 bases lay between the germline ends. This CDR3 region has 13 residues. The CDR3 region has the DNA TGTGCCAGCAGCCAATTGTTAACAGATGAAGCTTTCTTT. It codes for CASSQLLTDEAFF.

CDR3 bases: TGCGCCAGCAGGGAGGGGACAGCAAACACTGAAGCTTTCTTT. Residues: CASREGTANTEAFF. The chain uses TRBV5-1 and TRBJ1-1; TRBD1 matches at 7 bases. The CDR3 contains 14 residues. Germline V CDR1 and CDR2: SGHRS, YFSETQ. The ends lost 5 bases at V and 2 bases at J; junction bases unmatched: 6.

V is TRBV4-1 and J is TRBJ1-2; D unresolved. This CDR3 comprises 16 residues. The V end lost 0 bases, the J end lost 9 bases, and 20 bases lay between the germline ends. The germline CDR1 and CDR2 sequences are MGHRA and YSYEKL. CDR3 loop: CASSQDRGLPAISYTF. For the CDR3, the DNA is TGCGCCAGCAGCCAAGATCGGGGTCTCCCGGCTATCAGCTACACCTTC.

The rearrangement uses TRBV5-6 and TRBJ1-2; 7 nucleotides align to TRBD1. Germline assignment: CDR1 SGHDT and CDR2 YYEEEE. The CDR3 is made up of 16 amino acids. V trimming: 2 bases; J trimming: 0 bases; junction bases outside the gene matches: 7. The CDR3 DNA reads as TGTGCCAGCAGCTTCCTGGGGGACAGCACTAACTATGGCTACACCTTC. This encodes CASSFLGDSTNYGYTF.

The rearrangement uses TRBV4-1 and TRBJ1-4; D is possibly TRBD1 (6 bases). The CDR3 spans 15 residues. CDR1 is MGHRA and CDR2 is YSYEKL in the germline V gene. The ends were cut back, 0 bases at V and 7 bases at J, with 12 bases in the middle. The CDR3 bases are TGCGCCAGCAGCCAAGAGGGGGGGGGCTTTGAAAAACTGTTTTTT. Translated: CASSQEGGGFEKLFF.

The chain has TRBV7-7 and TRBJ2-7; 8 bases map to TRBD2. The CDR3 is 15 amino acids. Unmatched junction bases numbered 9, after V lost 5 bases and J lost 3 bases. The V gene's germline CDR1 is SSHAT and CDR2 FNYEAQ (reference sequence). CDR3: CASSPGLAAVYEQYF. In nucleotides, the CDR3 is TGTGCCAGCAGCCCAGGACTAGCCGCCGTCTACGAGCAGTACTTC. Full variable domain (rest looked up from reference TRBV7-7 and TRBJ2-7): GAGVSQSPRYKVTKRGQDVTLRCDPISSHATLYWYQQALGQGPEFLTYFNYEAQPDKSGLPSDRFSAERPEGSISTLTIQRTEQRDSAMYRCASSPGLAAVYEQYFGPGTRLTVT.

J is TRBJ1-4 and V is TRBV5-1, with 7 bases lining up with TRBD1. The CDR3 totals 16 residues. Unmatched junction bases numbered 5, after V lost 1 base and J lost 2 bases. Germline CDR1 and CDR2: SGHRS and YFSETQ. CDR3 residues: CASSLSGGRTNEKLFF. The CDR3 DNA is TGCGCCAGCAGCTTGTCAGGGGGTAGGACTAATGAAAAACTGTTTTTT.

A remark on this clone: A much larger clone lies a single base off, so this may be a read error. This chain links TRBV5-5 with TRBJ2-2; 9 bases line up with TRBD1. Trimming cost V 5 bases and J 0 bases; bases outside gene matches: 2. CDR1 and CDR2 (germline): SGHKS, YYEKEE (reference sequence). This CDR3 region has 15 residues. CDR3 DNA: TGTGCCAGCAGGTGGACAGGGGCGAACACCGGGGAGCTGTTTTTT. Translating gives CASRWTGANTGELFF.

The chain uses TRBV7-6 and TRBJ2-7; D perhaps matches TRBD2 (7 bases). CDR3 size: 15 residues. CDR1 is SGHVS and CDR2 is FNYEAQ in the germline V gene. Trimming pared 0 bases from V and 4 bases from J, leaving 13 bases between. The CDR3 here is CASSLAGGAGYEQYF. CDR3 in DNA: TGTGCCAGCAGCTTAGCGGGGGGGGCCGGGTACGAGCAGTACTTC. Full variable domain (remainder filled in from reference TRBV7-6 and TRBJ2-7): GAGVSQSPRYKVTKRGQDVALRCDPISGHVSLYWYRQALGQGPEFLTYFNYEAQQDKSGLPNDRFSAERPEGSISTLTIQRTEQRDSAMYRCASSLAGGAGYEQYFGPGTRLTVT.

The chain employs TRBV29-1 and TRBJ1-2, with 7 bases matching TRBD1. V lost 4 bases, J lost 6 bases, and 8 bases stayed unmatched. In germline, CDR1 is SQVTM, CDR2 ANQGSEA. The CDR3 spans 13 residues. The CDR3 protein is CSVGTETGNGYTF. As DNA, the CDR3 is TGCAGCGTTGGGACCGAGACAGGGAATGGCTACACCTTC. Variable domain in full (rest from reference TRBV29-1 and TRBJ1-2): SAVISQKPSRDICQRGTSLTIQCQVDSQVTMMFWYRQQPGQSLTLIATANQGSEATYESGFVIDKFPISRPNLTFSTLTVSNMSPEDSSIYLCSVGTETGNGYTFGSGTRLTVV.